This T cell receptor beta chain emerged from a study of T cells in narcolepsy. Study as a whole: Donors had narcolepsy type 1 or type 2, or were healthy controls. Study-wide results and caveats: Autoreactive HCRT-specific and TRIB2-specific clonotypes were marked in same-patient CSF-versus-blood CD4+ comparisons. Reportedly, autoreactive clonotypes were serially detected in patients' blood but not controls'. In some patient and control memory CD4+ samples, autoreactive clones were absent.

Some clones are missing from TCRdb's copy, which holds only in-frame ones; the method was immunoSEQ multiplex PCR. The table lists about 30,000 clones, around 83% of them singletons. The V gene lost 4 bases and the J gene lost 4 bases, with 14 bases spanning the gap. CDR3 size: 14 residues. Germline lookup yields CDR1 MNHNS and CDR2 SASEGT. Concerning this clone: The antigen is unknown.

What was sequenced was CD45RA- memory CD4+ T cells from PBMCs. This chain links TRBV6-1 with TRBJ2-7; a weak D match, TRBD1 (6 bases). The receptor comes from a human donor with narcolepsy. The CDR3 coding sequence is TGTGCCAGCAGTGTAACCGGACAGATTTACGAGCAGTACTTC. Its translation is CASSVTGQIYEQYF.